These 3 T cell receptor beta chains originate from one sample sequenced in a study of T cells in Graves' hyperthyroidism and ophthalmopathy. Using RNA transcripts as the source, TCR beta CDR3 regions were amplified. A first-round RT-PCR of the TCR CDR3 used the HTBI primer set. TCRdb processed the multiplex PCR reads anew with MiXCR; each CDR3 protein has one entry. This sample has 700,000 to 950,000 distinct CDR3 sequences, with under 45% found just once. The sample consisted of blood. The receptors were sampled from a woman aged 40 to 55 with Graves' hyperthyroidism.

CDR3 sequence reads: CASSSTGTGVRYEQYF. CDR3 DNA: TGTGCCAGCAGTAGCACCGGGACAGGGGTCCGCTACGAGCAGTACTTC. The rearrangement links TRBV7-8 to TRBJ2-7; TRBD1 matches 10 bases. Trimming removed 6 bases from V and 3 bases from J; junction bases left unmatched: 11. In germline, CDR1 is SGHVS, CDR2 FQNEAQ. CDR3 length: 16 residues. Combining the CDR3 with reference TRBV7-8 and TRBJ2-7 gives the whole variable domain GAGVSQSPRYKVAKRGQDVALRCDPISGHVSLFWYQQALGQGPEFLTYFQNEAQLDKSGLPSDRFFAERPEGSVSTLKIQRTQQEDSAVYLCASSSTGTGVRYEQYFGPGTRLTVT.

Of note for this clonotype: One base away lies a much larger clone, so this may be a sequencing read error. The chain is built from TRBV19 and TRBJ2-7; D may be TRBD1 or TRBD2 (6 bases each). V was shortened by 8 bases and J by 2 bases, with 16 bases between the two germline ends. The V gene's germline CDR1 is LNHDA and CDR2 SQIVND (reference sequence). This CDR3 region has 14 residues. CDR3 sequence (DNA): TGTGCCAGTGGTTCCGGAGGGGGGCCCTACGAGCAGTACTTC. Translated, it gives CASGSGGGPYEQYF. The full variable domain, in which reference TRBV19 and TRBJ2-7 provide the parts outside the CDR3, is DGGITQSPKYLFRKEGQNVTLSCEQNLNHDAMYWYRQDPGQGLRLIYYSQIVNDFQKGDIAEGYSVSREKKESFPLTVTSAQKNPTAFYLCASGSGGGPYEQYFGPGTRLTVT.

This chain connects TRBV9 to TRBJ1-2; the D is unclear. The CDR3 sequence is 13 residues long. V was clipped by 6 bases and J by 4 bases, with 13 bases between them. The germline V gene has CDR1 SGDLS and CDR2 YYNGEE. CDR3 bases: TGTGCCAGCATCGAGGGCGAGGGCTATGGCTACACCTTC. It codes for CASIEGEGYGYTF.